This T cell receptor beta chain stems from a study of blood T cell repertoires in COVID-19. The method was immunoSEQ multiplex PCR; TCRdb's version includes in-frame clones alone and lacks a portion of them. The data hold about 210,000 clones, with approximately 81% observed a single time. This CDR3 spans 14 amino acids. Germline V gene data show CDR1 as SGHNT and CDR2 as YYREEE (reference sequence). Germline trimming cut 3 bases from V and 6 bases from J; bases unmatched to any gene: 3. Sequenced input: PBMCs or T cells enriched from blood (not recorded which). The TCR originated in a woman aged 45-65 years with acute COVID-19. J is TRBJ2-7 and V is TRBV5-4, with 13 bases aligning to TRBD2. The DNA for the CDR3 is TGTGCCAGCAGCTGGACTAGCGGGGGCGGCGAGCAGTACTTC. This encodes CASSWTSGGGEQYF.